One sample yielded the 16 T cell receptor beta chains listed below, sequenced in a study of cytomegalovirus exposure and HLA in healthy donors. Clones were read by immunoSEQ multiplex PCR, and TCRdb kept only the in-frame ones, dropping some. The sample includes around 70,000 clones, roughly nine tenths of them seen just once. Input material: PBMCs. All receptors derive from a young man in good health and CMV-seronegative.

This chain joins TRBV5-5 and TRBJ2-2; D is ambiguous. The CDR3 runs to 14 residues. Germline CDR1 reads SGHKS; CDR2 reads YYEKEE (reference sequence). The ends were cut back, 0 bases at V and 6 bases at J, with 9 bases in the middle. The chain's CDR3 is CASSLASDAGELFF. For the CDR3, the DNA is TGTGCCAGCAGCTTGGCCTCAGATGCCGGGGAGCTGTTTTTT.

The J gene is TRBJ1-2, the V gene TRBV4-2; D perhaps matches TRBD1 (5 bases). CDR3 length: 15 residues. Germline V gene data show CDR1 as LGHNA and CDR2 as YNFKEQ. The ends were cut back, 0 bases at V and 3 bases at J, with 11 bases in the middle. CDR3 in DNA: TGTGCCAGCAGCCAAGATAGGGGCAGGGACTATGGCTACACCTTC. Protein product: CASSQDRGRDYGYTF.

A few counts support this clone. The V gene is TRBV2, the J gene TRBJ2-5; no reliable D call. V was pared by 7 bases and J by 5 bases, with 14 bases between. There are 13 residues in the CDR3. Germline V gene data show CDR1 as SNHLY and CDR2 as FYNNEI. The CDR3 sequence: CASNLSGRETQYF. Here the CDR3 DNA reads TGTGCCAGCAACCTGAGTGGTCGGGAGACCCAGTACTTC.

In nucleotides, the CDR3 is TGTGCCAGCAGATGGGACTCTTTCGCGAACACTGAAGCTTTCTTT. Encoded protein: CASRWDSFANTEAFF. The V call is TRBV28, the J call TRBJ1-1; tentative D call: TRBD1 (5 bases). Germline V lookup: CDR1 MDHEN, CDR2 SYDVKM. This CDR3 comprises 15 residues. Trimming removed 6 bases at V and 1 base at J, with 15 bases between.

The chain combines TRBV18 with TRBJ2-3, with D possibly being TRBD1 (6 bases). Germline values: CDR1 KGHSH, CDR2 LQKENI. The CDR3 length is 13 residues. V lost 2 bases and J 5 bases, leaving 8 bases between the germline ends. CDR3 nucleotides: TGTGCCAGCTCACCAAACAGGGAAGATACGCAGTATTTT. This translates into CASSPNREDTQYF.

The chain has TRBV7-3 and TRBJ2-6; D not certain. This CDR3 is built from 14 residues. The V end was cut by 7 bases, the J end by 1 base, with 8 bases between. Germline CDR1 and CDR2: SGHTA and FQGTGA. CDR3 DNA: TGTGCCAGCAAAGCTGAATCTGGGGCCAACGTCCTGACTTTC. Encoded protein: CASKAESGANVLTF. Complete variable domain (other parts from reference TRBV7-3 and TRBJ2-6): GAGVSQTPSNKVTEKGKYVELRCDPISGHTALYWYRQSLGQGPEFLIYFQGTGAADDSGLPNDRFFAVRPEGSVSTLKIQRTERGDSAVYLCASKAESGANVLTFGAGSRLTVL.

The rearrangement uses TRBV11-3 and TRBJ2-1; possibly TRBD2 for D (5 bases). Germline CDR1 reads SGHNT; CDR2 reads YENEEA. V lost 1 base and J lost 7, with 14 bases in between. The CDR3 length is 15 residues. The CDR3 sequence: CASSLAVGTGNEQFF. The CDR3 DNA sequence: TGTGCCAGCAGCTTAGCAGTGGGTACGGGGAATGAGCAGTTCTTC. Looking up the rest from reference TRBV11-3 and TRBJ2-1 gives the full variable domain: EAGVVQSPRYKIIEKKQPVAFWCNPISGHNTLYWYLQNLGQGPELLIRYENEEAVDDSQLPKDRFSAERLKGVDSTLKIQPAELGDSAVYLCASSLAVGTGNEQFFGPGTRLTVL.

V gene TRBV7-3 combines with J gene TRBJ2-1; TRBD1 aligns across 8 bases. The CDR3 loop spans 15 amino acids. V trimming: 3 bases; J trimming: 8 bases; junction bases outside the gene matches: 9. CDR1 and CDR2 (germline): SGHTA, FQGTGA. The CDR3 spells CASSFTGGPLDEQFF. DNA of the CDR3: TGTGCCAGCAGCTTCACAGGGGGGCCCTTGGATGAGCAGTTCTTC.

In this sample, this clone turned up once. The J gene is TRBJ1-2, the V gene TRBV23-1; TRBD1 might be the D (5 bases). TRBV23-1 is an ORF, with its function uncertain. The V and J ends lost 2 bases and 4 bases respectively, with 14 bases between them. CDR3 size: 15 residues. CDR3 region: CASSQMGGFIYGYTF. Here the CDR3 DNA reads TGCGCCAGCAGTCAAATGGGGGGATTTATCTATGGCTACACCTTC.

The chain recombines TRBV30 with TRBJ2-7; 9 bases line up with TRBD1. CDR1 and CDR2 from the germline V gene are GTSNPN and SVGIG (reference sequence). CDR3 size: 14 residues. Germline trimming cut 3 bases from V and 6 bases from J; bases unmatched to any gene: 9. CDR3 coding DNA: TGTGCCTGGAGCGCCCCTGACAGGGGGGGCGAGCAGTACTTC. It codes for CAWSAPDRGGEQYF.

This chain connects TRBV5-5 to TRBJ1-2, with 10 bases aligning to TRBD1. The ends lost 5 bases at V and 3 bases at J; junction bases unmatched: 4. This CDR3 spans 14 amino acids. Germline-derived CDR1 and CDR2 are SGHKS and YYEKEE (reference sequence). CDR3 amino acids: CASRLTGGDYGYTF. The CDR3 coding sequence is TGTGCCAGCAGGCTGACAGGGGGCGACTATGGCTACACCTTC.

The rearrangement links TRBV25-1 to TRBJ2-7; 8 bases line up with TRBD1. Germline V CDR1 and CDR2: MGHDK, SYGVNS. Unmatched junction bases numbered 10, after V lost 7 bases and J lost 5 bases. The CDR3 spans 14 residues. CDR3 sequence: CASTRTGWGDEQYF. The CDR3 DNA reads as TGTGCCAGCACCCGGACAGGGTGGGGGGACGAGCAGTACTTC.

The V and J genes are TRBV30 and TRBJ2-7; the match to TRBD2 covers 10 bases. This CDR3 has 15 amino acids. The V and J ends lost 1 base and 1 base, in that order; junction bases with no gene match: 4. Germline lookup yields CDR1 GTSNPN and CDR2 SVGIG (reference sequence). The chain's CDR3 is CAWSETSGNSYEQYF. CDR3 sequence (DNA): TGTGCCTGGAGTGAAACTAGCGGGAATTCCTACGAGCAGTACTTC.

V and J are TRBV28 and TRBJ2-3; 8 bases align to TRBD1. Germline V lookup: CDR1 MDHEN, CDR2 SYDVKM. The V segment lost 5 bases and the J segment 2 bases; nucleotides outside the gene matches: 6. This CDR3 spans 15 amino acids. The CDR3 DNA reads as TGTGCCAGCAGTCTCACAGGGGGGAACACAGATACGCAGTATTTT. Translated, it gives CASSLTGGNTDTQYF.

The chain has TRBV6-6 and TRBJ2-3; the D gene is possibly TRBD2 (6 bases). The ends were cut back, 6 bases at V and 0 bases at J, with 7 bases in the middle. CDR3 size: 13 residues. Germline CDR1 is MNHNY and CDR2 is SVGAGI (reference sequence). CDR3 in DNA: TGTGCCAGCAGGGCGGGGAGCACAGATACGCAGTATTTT. Its protein is CASRAGSTDTQYF.

V is TRBV5-5 and J is TRBJ1-1; D gene uncertain. The germline V gene encodes CDR1 SGHKS and CDR2 YYEKEE (reference sequence). V was pared by 4 bases and J by 4 bases, with 14 bases between. CDR3 size: 14 residues. This chain's CDR3 is CASSKRPSGTEAFF. Written as DNA, the CDR3 is TGTGCCAGCAGCAAAAGACCCAGCGGCACTGAAGCTTTCTTT.